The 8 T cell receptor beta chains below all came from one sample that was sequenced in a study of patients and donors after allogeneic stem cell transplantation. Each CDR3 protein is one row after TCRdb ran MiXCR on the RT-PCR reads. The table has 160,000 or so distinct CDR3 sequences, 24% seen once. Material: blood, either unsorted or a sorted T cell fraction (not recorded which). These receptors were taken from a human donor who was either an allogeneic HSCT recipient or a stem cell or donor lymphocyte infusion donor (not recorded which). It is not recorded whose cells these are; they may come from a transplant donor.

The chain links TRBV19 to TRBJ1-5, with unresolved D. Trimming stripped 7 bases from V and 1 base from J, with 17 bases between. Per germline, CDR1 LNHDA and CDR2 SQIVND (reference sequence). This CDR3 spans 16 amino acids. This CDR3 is CASTPWRSLSNQPQHF. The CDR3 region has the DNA TGTGCCAGTACCCCCTGGAGGTCCTTAAGCAATCAGCCCCAGCATTTT. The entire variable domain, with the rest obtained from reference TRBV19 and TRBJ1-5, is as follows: DGGITQSPKYLFRKEGQNVTLSCEQNLNHDAMYWYRQDPGQGLRLIYYSQIVNDFQKGDIAEGYSVSREKKESFPLTVTSAQKNPTAFYLCASTPWRSLSNQPQHFGDGTRLSIL.

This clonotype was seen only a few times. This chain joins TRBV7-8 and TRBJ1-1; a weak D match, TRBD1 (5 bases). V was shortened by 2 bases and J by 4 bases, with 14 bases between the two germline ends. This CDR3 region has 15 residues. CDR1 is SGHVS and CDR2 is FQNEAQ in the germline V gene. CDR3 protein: CASSLMLSGTTEAFF. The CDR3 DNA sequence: TGTGCCAGCAGCTTAATGCTTTCTGGGACCACTGAAGCTTTCTTT.

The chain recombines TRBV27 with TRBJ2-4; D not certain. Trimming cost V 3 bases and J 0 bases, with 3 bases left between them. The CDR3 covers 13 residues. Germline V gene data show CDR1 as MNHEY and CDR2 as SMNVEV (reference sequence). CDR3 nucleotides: TGTGCCAGCAGTTTTTCAGCCAAAAACATTCAGTACTTC. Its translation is CASSFSAKNIQYF.

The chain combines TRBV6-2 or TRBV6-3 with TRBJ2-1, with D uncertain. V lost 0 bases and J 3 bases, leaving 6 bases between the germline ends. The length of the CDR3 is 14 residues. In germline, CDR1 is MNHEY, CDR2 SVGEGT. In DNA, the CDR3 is TGTGCCAGCAGTTACTCGCCCCTCTACAATGAGCAGTTCTTC. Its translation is CASSYSPLYNEQFF.

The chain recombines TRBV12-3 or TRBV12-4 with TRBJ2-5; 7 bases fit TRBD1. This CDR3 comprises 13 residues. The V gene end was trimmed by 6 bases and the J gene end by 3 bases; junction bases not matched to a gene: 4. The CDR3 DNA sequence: TGTGCCAGCAGAAAGGGGGCAGAAGAGACCCAGTACTTC. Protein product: CASRKGAEETQYF.

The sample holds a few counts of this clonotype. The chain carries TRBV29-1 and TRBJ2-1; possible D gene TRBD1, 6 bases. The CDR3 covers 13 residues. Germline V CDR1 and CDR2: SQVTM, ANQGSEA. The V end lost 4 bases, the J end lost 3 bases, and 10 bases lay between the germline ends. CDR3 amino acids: CSVVAGDYNEQFF. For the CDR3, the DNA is TGCAGCGTTGTTGCAGGGGACTACAATGAGCAGTTCTTC.

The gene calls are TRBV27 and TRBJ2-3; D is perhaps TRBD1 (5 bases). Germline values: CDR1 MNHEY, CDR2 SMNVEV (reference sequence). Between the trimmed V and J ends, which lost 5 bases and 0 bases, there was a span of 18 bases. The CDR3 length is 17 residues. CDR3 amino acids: CASSRPQVYASTDTQYF. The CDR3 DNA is TGTGCCAGCAGTCGACCACAGGTTTATGCAAGCACAGATACGCAGTATTTT.

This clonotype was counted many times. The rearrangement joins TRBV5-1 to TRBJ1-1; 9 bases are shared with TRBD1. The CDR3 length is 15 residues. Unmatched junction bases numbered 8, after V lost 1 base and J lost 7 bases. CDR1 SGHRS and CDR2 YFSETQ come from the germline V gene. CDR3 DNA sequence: TGCGCCAGCAGCTTGTCCGCGGGACAGGGTTTTGAAGCTTTCTTT. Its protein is CASSLSAGQGFEAFF.